Below, 10 T cell receptor beta chains from the same sample are listed, as sequenced in a study of OX40 agonist ivuxolimab in advanced cancers. The method was immunoSEQ multiplex PCR; TCRdb's version includes in-frame clones alone and lacks a portion of them. The sample has 50,000 to 70,000 clones, around nine tenths seen once. The sample was CD4+ or CD8+ T cells sorted from blood, taken in a trial of the OX40 agonist ivuxolimab. Receptor source: an adult with an advanced solid tumor such as melanoma, head and neck, liver or kidney cancer.

The chain has TRBV6-5 and TRBJ1-2; D ambiguous. CDR1 and CDR2 from the germline V gene are MNHEY and SVGAGI. V gave up 4 bases and J gave up 4 bases, with 13 bases separating them. CDR3 size: 14 residues. CDR3 in amino acids: CASSSTGPTYGYTF. CDR3 DNA: TGTGCCAGCAGTTCCACCGGGCCAACCTATGGCTACACCTTC.

This chain links TRBV9 with TRBJ2-1; D might be TRBD2 (5 bases). The CDR3 runs to 17 residues. V was trimmed by 0 bases and J by 9 bases, leaving 22 bases between them. CDR1 SGDLS and CDR2 YYNGEE come from the germline V gene. The CDR3 DNA follows: TGTGCCAGCAGCGTAGAGGCGGGCGGTCCTCTGTTGGGTGAGCAGTTCTTC. It codes for CASSVEAGGPLLGEQFF. Filled out from reference TRBV9 and TRBJ2-1, the complete variable domain reads DSGVTQTPKHLITATGQRVTLRCSPRSGDLSVYWYQQSLDQGLQFLIQYYNGEERAKGNILERFSAQQFPDLHSELNLSSLELGDSALYFCASSVEAGGPLLGEQFFGPGTRLTVL.

CDR3 amino acids: CASRDEDTQYF. In DNA, the CDR3 is TGTGCCAGCAGGGACGAGGATACGCAGTATTTT. The V and J genes are TRBV2 and TRBJ2-3; no clear D. The germline CDR1 and CDR2 sequences are SNHLY and FYNNEI. CDR3 length: 11 residues. Between the trimmed V and J ends, which lost 6 bases and 6 bases, there was a span of 7 bases.

The V gene is TRBV25-1, the J gene TRBJ2-6; possibly TRBD2 for D (6 bases). This CDR3 comprises 15 residues. Germline V CDR1 and CDR2: MGHDK, SYGVNS. V lost 4 bases, J lost 0 bases, and 7 bases lay in between. As DNA, the CDR3 is TGTGCCAGCAGTGCCGGGGGCTCTGGGGCCAACGTCCTGACTTTC. It encodes CASSAGGSGANVLTF.

V is TRBV6-1 and J is TRBJ1-6; possible D gene TRBD1, 6 bases. This CDR3 spans 12 amino acids. Germline CDR1 and CDR2: MNHNS and SASEGT. Trimming removed 6 bases at V and 10 bases at J, with 10 bases between. This CDR3 is CASRDSNSPLHF. The CDR3 coding sequence is TGTGCCAGCAGGGACAGTAACTCACCCCTCCACTTT.

The chain is built from TRBV6-5 and TRBJ1-1, with D uncertain. CDR1 is MNHEY and CDR2 is SVGAGI in the germline V gene. The CDR3 covers 12 residues. V was pared by 6 bases and J by 4 bases, with 9 bases between. CDR3 residues: CASRTGTTEAFF. The CDR3 DNA reads TGTGCCAGCAGGACGGGTACCACTGAAGCTTTCTTT.

This chain links TRBV5-1 with TRBJ1-1, with TRBD1 matching over 7 bases. CDR3 length equals 16 residues. Germline V gene sequence: CDR1 SGHRS, CDR2 YFSETQ. The J segment lost 3 bases and the V segment lost 1 base, leaving 9 bases of the junction unmatched. In nucleotides, the CDR3 is TGCGCCAGCAGCTTGTACCCGGGACAGACCTACACTGAAGCTTTCTTT. Amino acid sequence: CASSLYPGQTYTEAFF.

This clone was recorded only once. This chain joins TRBV5-8 and TRBJ2-1; 8 nucleotides align to TRBD2. This CDR3 spans 16 amino acids. Trimming cost V 4 bases and J 3 bases; bases outside gene matches: 9. Germline CDR1 and CDR2: SGHTS and YDEGEE. The chain's CDR3 is CASSLGTRGNYNEQFF. CDR3 sequence (DNA): TGTGCCAGCAGCCTCGGGACTAGGGGGAACTACAATGAGCAGTTCTTC. The whole variable domain, remainder taken from reference TRBV5-8 and TRBJ2-1, is EAGVTQSPTHLIKTRGQQATLRCSPISGHTSVYWYQQALGLGLQFLLWYDEGEERNRGNFPPRFSGRQFPNYSSELNVNALELEDSALYLCASSLGTRGNYNEQFFGPGTRLTVL.

V gene TRBV5-1 combines with J gene TRBJ1-4, with 7 nucleotides matching TRBD1. Germline V gives CDR1 SGHRS, CDR2 YFSETQ. The ends lost 4 bases at V and 6 bases at J; junction bases unmatched: 6. This CDR3 is built from 14 residues. The CDR3 DNA reads as TGCGCCAGCAGCCCGGGACAGATGGATGAAAAACTGTTTTTT. The encoded protein is CASSPGQMDEKLFF.

The gene calls are TRBV2 and TRBJ2-3; 12 bases fit TRBD2. Germline CDR1 and CDR2: SNHLY and FYNNEI. This CDR3 spans 16 amino acids. The trim removed 4 bases at V and 5 bases at J, leaving 7 bases unmatched. DNA for the CDR3: TGTGCCAGCAGTGTCCCTAGCGGGGGGGCCATAGATACGCAGTATTTT. Its translation: CASSVPSGGAIDTQYF.